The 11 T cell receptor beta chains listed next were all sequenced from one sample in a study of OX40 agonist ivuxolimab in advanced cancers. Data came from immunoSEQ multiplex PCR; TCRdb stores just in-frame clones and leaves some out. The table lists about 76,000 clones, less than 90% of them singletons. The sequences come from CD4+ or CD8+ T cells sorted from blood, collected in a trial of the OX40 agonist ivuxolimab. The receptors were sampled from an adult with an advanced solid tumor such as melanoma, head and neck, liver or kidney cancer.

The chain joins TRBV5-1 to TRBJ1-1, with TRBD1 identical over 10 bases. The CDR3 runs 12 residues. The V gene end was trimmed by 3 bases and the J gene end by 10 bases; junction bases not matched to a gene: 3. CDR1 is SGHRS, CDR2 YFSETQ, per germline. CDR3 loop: CASSWGQGLAFF. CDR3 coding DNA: TGCGCCAGCAGCTGGGGACAGGGGCTAGCTTTCTTT.

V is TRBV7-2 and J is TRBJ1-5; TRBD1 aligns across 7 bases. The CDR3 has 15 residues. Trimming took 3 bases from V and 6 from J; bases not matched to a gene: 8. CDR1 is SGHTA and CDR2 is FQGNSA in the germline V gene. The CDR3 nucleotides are TGTGCCAGCAGCTTGAACAGGGGTATCAGTCAGCCCCAGCATTTT. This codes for CASSLNRGISQPQHF.

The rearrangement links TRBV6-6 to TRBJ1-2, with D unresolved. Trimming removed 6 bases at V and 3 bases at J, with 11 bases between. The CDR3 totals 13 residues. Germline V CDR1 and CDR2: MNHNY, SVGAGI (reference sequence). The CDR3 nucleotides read TGTGCCAGCAGCCGGAGTAGGGACTATGGCTACACCTTC. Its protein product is CASSRSRDYGYTF.

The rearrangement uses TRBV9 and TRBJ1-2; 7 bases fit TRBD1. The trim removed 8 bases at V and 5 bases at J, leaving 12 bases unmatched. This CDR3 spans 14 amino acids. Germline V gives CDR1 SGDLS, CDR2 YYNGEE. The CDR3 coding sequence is TGTGCCAGGGGGGAGGGACAGATGGATTATGGCTACACCTTC. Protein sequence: CARGEGQMDYGYTF.

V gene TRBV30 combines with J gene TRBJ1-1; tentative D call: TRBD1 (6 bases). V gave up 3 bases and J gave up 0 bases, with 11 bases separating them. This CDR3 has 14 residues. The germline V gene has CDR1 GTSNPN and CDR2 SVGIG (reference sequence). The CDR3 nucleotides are TGTGCCTGGAGCGGACAGATTCTGAACACTGAAGCTTTCTTT. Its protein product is CAWSGQILNTEAFF.

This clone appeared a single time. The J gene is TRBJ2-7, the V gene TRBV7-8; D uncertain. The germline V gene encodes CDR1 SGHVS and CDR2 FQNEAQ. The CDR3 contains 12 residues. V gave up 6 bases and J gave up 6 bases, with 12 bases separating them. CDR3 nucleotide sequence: TGTGCCAGCAGATCTAGTTTACCCGAGCAGTACTTC. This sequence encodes CASRSSLPEQYF.

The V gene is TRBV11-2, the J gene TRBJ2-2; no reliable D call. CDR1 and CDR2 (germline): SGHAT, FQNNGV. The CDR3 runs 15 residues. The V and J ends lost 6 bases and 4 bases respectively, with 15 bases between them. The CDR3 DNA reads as TGTGCCAGCAGGTCGACAACTCCTTCCACCGGGGAGCTGTTTTTT. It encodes CASRSTTPSTGELFF. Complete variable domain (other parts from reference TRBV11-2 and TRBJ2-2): EAGVAQSPRYKIIEKRQSVAFWCNPISGHATLYWYQQILGQGPKLLIQFQNNGVVDDSQLPKDRFSAERLKGVDSTLKIQPAKLEDSAVYLCASRSTTPSTGELFFGEGSRLTVL.

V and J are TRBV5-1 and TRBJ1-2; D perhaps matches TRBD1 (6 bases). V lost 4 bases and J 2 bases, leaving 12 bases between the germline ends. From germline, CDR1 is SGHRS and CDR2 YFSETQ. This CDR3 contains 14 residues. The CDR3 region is CASSPRTENYGYTF. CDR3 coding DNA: TGCGCCAGCAGCCCCCGGACAGAGAACTATGGCTACACCTTC. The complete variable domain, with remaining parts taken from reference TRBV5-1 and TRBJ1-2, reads KAGVTQTPRYLIKTRGQQVTLSCSPISGHRSVSWYQQTPGQGLQFLFEYFSETQRNKGNFPGRFSGRQFSNSRSEMNVSTLELGDSALYLCASSPRTENYGYTFGSGTRLTVV.

CDR3 in DNA: TGTGCCAGCACAAAGGGAGGCCACGAGCAGTACTTC. Translated: CASTKGGHEQYF. The V and J genes are TRBV6-5 and TRBJ2-7; a weak D match, TRBD2 (6 bases). The CDR3 consists of 12 residues. V was pared by 7 bases and J by 5 bases, with 12 bases between. From germline, CDR1 is MNHEY and CDR2 SVGAGI.

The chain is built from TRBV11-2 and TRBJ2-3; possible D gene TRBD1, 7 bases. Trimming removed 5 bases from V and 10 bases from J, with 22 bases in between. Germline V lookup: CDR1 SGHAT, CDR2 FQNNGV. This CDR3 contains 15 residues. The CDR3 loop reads CASSPGTAIPGAQYF. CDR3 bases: TGTGCCAGCAGCCCCGGGACAGCCATCCCGGGGGCGCAGTATTTT.

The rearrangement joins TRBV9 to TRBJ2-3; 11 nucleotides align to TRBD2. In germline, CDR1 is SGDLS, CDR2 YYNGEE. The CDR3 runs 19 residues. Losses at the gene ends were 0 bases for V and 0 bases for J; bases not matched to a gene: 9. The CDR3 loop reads CASSVATGTSGISTDTQYF. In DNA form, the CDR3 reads TGTGCCAGCAGCGTAGCTACCGGGACTAGCGGTATTAGCACAGATACGCAGTATTTT.